The T cell receptor (beta chain) under discussion was sequenced for a study of regulatory T cells in long-lasting Graves disease. Notes on the study in general: The small sample size may have reduced accuracy.

Stated time point: newly diagnosed GD, antithyroid drugs for less than 3 months. PBMC-extracted RNA yielded the TCR library. With iRepertoire HTBI primers and Arm-PCR of CDR3 regions, TCR beta libraries were built. As originally analysed: Spanning all samples, the identified segments comprised 60 to 70 TRBV and 14 TRBJ. TCRdb processed the multiplex PCR reads anew with MiXCR; each CDR3 protein has one entry. In this record, the V and J calls reflect TCRdb's handling and not the investigators' own analysis. This sample has a few hundred thousand distinct CDR3 sequences, with roughly a sixth found just once. This clonotype was seen ten or more times. Its matching antigen is unknown. The data also belong to a second study, concerning T cells in Graves' hyperthyroidism and ophthalmopathy.

The material was peripheral blood mononuclear cells (PBMCs), obtained at new diagnosis, from a patient treated with antithyroid drugs. This receptor was taken from a man aged 40-50 years with Graves disease.

The CDR3 loop reads CSATGLVEGREQFF. Here the CDR3 DNA reads TGCAGTGCTACCGGGTTAGTTGAGGGGCGCGAGCAGTTCTTC. The gene calls are TRBV20-1 and TRBJ2-1; D may be TRBD1 or TRBD2 (5 bases each). V was pared by 4 bases and J by 10 bases, with 20 bases between. Looked up from germline, CDR1 is DFQATT and CDR2 is SNEGSKA (reference sequence). CDR3 size: 14 residues.